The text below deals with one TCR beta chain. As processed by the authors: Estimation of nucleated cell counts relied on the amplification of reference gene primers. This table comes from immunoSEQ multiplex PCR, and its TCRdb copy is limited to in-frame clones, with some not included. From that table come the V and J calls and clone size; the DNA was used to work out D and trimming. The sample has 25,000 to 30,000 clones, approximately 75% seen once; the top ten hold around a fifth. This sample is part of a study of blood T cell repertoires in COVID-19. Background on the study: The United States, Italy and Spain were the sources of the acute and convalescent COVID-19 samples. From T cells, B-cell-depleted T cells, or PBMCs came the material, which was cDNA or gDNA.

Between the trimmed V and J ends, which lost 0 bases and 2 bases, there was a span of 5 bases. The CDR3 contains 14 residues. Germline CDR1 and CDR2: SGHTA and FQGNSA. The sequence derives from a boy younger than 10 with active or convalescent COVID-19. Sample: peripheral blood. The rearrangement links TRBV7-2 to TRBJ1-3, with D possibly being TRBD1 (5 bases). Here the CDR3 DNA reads TGTGCCAGCAGCTTAGCAGGGGCTGGAAACACCATATATTTT. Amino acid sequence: CASSLAGAGNTIYF.